What follows are 24 T cell receptor beta chains derived from one specimen sequenced in a study of T-cell reconstitution after alpha-beta-depleted transplantation in children. TCRbeta library preparation incorporated unique molecular identifiers. TCRdb reprocessed the PCR reads with MiXCR, giving one entry per CDR3 protein. This sample has fewer than 1 million distinct CDR3 sequences, with roughly 16% found just once. This specimen consisted of PBMCs, mostly from graft donor cells, obtained 360 days after TCRalphabeta/CD19-depleted stem cell transplant. The receptors come from a male patient younger than 18 who had a stem cell transplant for acute lymphoblastic leukemia, so the T cells may come from the graft donor.

This clonotype appeared a few times. The V and J genes are TRBV11-2 and TRBJ2-7; D tentatively reads TRBD1 or TRBD2 (5 bases each). CDR1 and CDR2 (germline): SGHAT, FQNNGV. The CDR3 totals 15 residues. The V end lost 0 bases, the J end lost 4 bases, and 13 bases lay between the germline ends. The DNA for the CDR3 is TGTGCCAGCAGCTTAGAGCCGGGGCCACCTTACGAGCAGTACTTC. Protein sequence: CASSLEPGPPYEQYF.

The chain combines TRBV10-3 with TRBJ2-1; D is perhaps TRBD1 (5 bases). CDR1 and CDR2 from the germline V gene are ENHRY and SYGVKD. The CDR3 length is 14 residues. Trimming left V 8 bases short and J 4 bases short, with 15 bases between. The DNA for the CDR3 is TGTGCCATCCAGGGCCCAGGAGATTACAATGAGCAGTTCTTC. The encoded protein is CAIQGPGDYNEQFF.

This clonotype came up many times. The gene calls are TRBV5-1 and TRBJ2-4, with TRBD2 identical over 7 bases. From germline, CDR1 is SGHRS and CDR2 YFSETQ. J lost 0 bases, V lost 2 bases, and 5 bases had no gene match. This CDR3 has 16 amino acids. The CDR3 region has the DNA TGCGCCAGCAGCTTCGGAGCGGGGTTAGCCAAAAACATTCAGTACTTC. Residues: CASSFGAGLAKNIQYF.

The chain recombines TRBV5-1 with TRBJ2-5; the match to TRBD1 covers 7 bases. The CDR3 spans 14 residues. Trimming at V came to 1 base and at J to 3 bases, leaving 3 bases not matched to a gene. CDR1 is SGHRS, CDR2 YFSETQ, per germline. CDR3 region: CASSLQGTEETQYF. The CDR3 DNA reads TGCGCCAGCAGCTTGCAAGGGACAGAAGAGACCCAGTACTTC.

In this sample, this clonotype turned up a few times. The chain combines TRBV7-9 with TRBJ2-3; 9 nucleotides align to TRBD1. The CDR3 runs 16 residues. Germline CDR1 is SEHNR and CDR2 is FQNEAQ (reference sequence). V dropped 5 bases and J dropped 2; count of bases not matched to a gene: 8. The CDR3 bases are TGTGCCAGCAGCGCCCCGGGACAGGGACCCACAGATACGCAGTATTTT. It translates to CASSAPGQGPTDTQYF.

This clonotype was picked up many times. The chain links TRBV27 to TRBJ2-3; D might be TRBD1 (5 bases). The CDR3 contains 14 residues. The ends were cut back, 3 bases at V and 6 bases at J, with 13 bases in the middle. CDR1 MNHEY and CDR2 SMNVEV come from the germline V gene (reference sequence). The CDR3: CASSFWTNRDTQYF. The CDR3 nucleotides read TGTGCCAGCAGTTTTTGGACGAACAGGGATACGCAGTATTTT.

The chain has TRBV2 and TRBJ2-7; 10 nucleotides agree with TRBD2. Germline V gene data show CDR1 as SNHLY and CDR2 as FYNNEI. This CDR3 is built from 16 residues. Trimming cost V 6 bases and J 1 base; bases outside gene matches: 9. CDR3 nucleotide sequence: TGTGCCAGCAGGGCGGGACTAGCGAAGAGGTCCTACGAGCAGTACTTC. As protein: CASRAGLAKRSYEQYF.

The table lists this clonotype with a few counts. The chain carries TRBV29-1 and TRBJ2-7; 7 bases are a match to TRBD2. CDR1 is SQVTM and CDR2 is ANQGSEA in the germline V gene. The CDR3 sequence is 13 residues long. V lost 4 bases, J lost 5 bases, and 8 bases stayed unmatched. CDR3 in DNA: TGCAGCGTTGTTCCGGGAGGAGTAGACGAGCAGTACTTC. Protein: CSVVPGGVDEQYF.

This clonotype turned up a few times. The chain uses TRBV5-5 and TRBJ2-5; TRBD1 aligns across 9 bases. CDR1 is SGHKS, CDR2 YYEKEE, per germline (reference sequence). The CDR3 contains 16 residues. Germline trimming cut 2 bases from V and 5 bases from J; bases unmatched to any gene: 10. The CDR3 loop reads CASSFQGQGIGETQYF. The CDR3 DNA follows: TGTGCCAGCAGCTTCCAGGGACAGGGAATAGGGGAGACCCAGTACTTC.

This clonotype was seen a few times. The genes are TRBV29-1 and TRBJ2-3; D is ambiguous. The CDR3 extends over 13 amino acids. In germline, CDR1 is SQVTM, CDR2 ANQGSEA. V lost 6 bases and J lost 2, with 12 bases in between. Here the CDR3 reads CSVQTSYTDTQYF. The CDR3 coding sequence is TGCAGCGTCCAGACCTCATACACAGATACGCAGTATTTT.

This clonotype was observed once. V is TRBV19 and J is TRBJ1-2; D unclear. The V gene's germline CDR1 is LNHDA and CDR2 SQIVND (reference sequence). V lost 2 bases and J 2 bases, leaving 6 bases between the germline ends. The CDR3 is made up of 13 amino acids. The CDR3 sequence is CASSIQENYGYTF. The CDR3 DNA is TGTGCCAGTAGTATACAGGAGAACTATGGCTACACCTTC.

This clonotype was counted at least ten times. V is TRBV15 and J is TRBJ2-4, with 9 bases lining up with TRBD1. The germline V gene has CDR1 LNHNV and CDR2 YYDKDF (reference sequence). This CDR3 contains 16 residues. V gave up 4 bases and J gave up 3 bases; unmatched junction bases: 7. The CDR3 bases are TGTGCCACCAGCACACCGGGACAGGGAATCAAAAACATTCAGTACTTC. It specifies CATSTPGQGIKNIQYF. The full variable domain, rest sourced from reference TRBV15 and TRBJ2-4, is DAMVIQNPRYQVTQFGKPVTLSCSQTLNHNVMYWYQQKSSQAPKLLFHYYDKDFNNEADTPDNFQSRRPNTSFCFLDIRSPGLGDTAMYLCATSTPGQGIKNIQYFGAGTRLSVL.

V is TRBV3-1 and J is TRBJ2-7, with 10 bases fitting TRBD1. Looked up from germline, CDR1 is LGHDT and CDR2 is YNNKEL (reference sequence). With V trimmed by 4 bases and J by 9 bases, 12 bases remained unmatched. The CDR3 totals 15 residues. The CDR3 DNA is TGTGCCAGCAGCCGCGCCGGACAGGGGGGAGCCCCGCAGTACTTC. Residues: CASSRAGQGGAPQYF.

A remark on this clonotype: An end of the junction differs from the germline gene, which may be a read error. The V and J genes are TRBV30 and TRBJ1-1, with D possibly TRBD1 on 6 matching bases. This CDR3 contains 12 residues. Germline CDR1 reads GTSNPN; CDR2 reads SVGIG (reference sequence). CDR3 nucleotides: TGTGCCTGGAGTGGGCAGGGGACTTCTCGAAACTTT. This codes for CAWSGQGTSRNF.

This clonotype was counted between two and nine times. The chain combines TRBV6-1 with TRBJ2-5, with D perhaps matching TRBD1 (6 bases). This CDR3 contains 16 residues. Trimming removed 5 bases from V and 9 bases from J, with 25 bases in between. The germline V gene has CDR1 MNHNS and CDR2 SASEGT. CDR3 sequence (DNA): TGTGCCAGCAGTCTAACAGCTGGACAGCACGAGGCGGCCCAGTACTTC. Its translation is CASSLTAGQHEAAQYF.

This clonotype was counted a few times. The J gene is TRBJ2-3, the V gene TRBV20-1, with D possibly being TRBD1 or TRBD2 (5 bases each). Trimming removed 2 bases at V and 1 base at J, with 10 bases between. The CDR3 loop spans 14 amino acids. The germline CDR1 and CDR2 sequences are DFQATT and SNEGSKA (reference sequence). CDR3 sequence (DNA): TGCAGTGCTAGATGGGGGTCCGGCACAGATACGCAGTATTTT. Its translation: CSARWGSGTDTQYF.

There are a few counts of this clonotype. The chain carries TRBV5-1 and TRBJ1-1; no reliable D call. Germline V gene sequence: CDR1 SGHRS, CDR2 YFSETQ. Trimming stripped 0 bases from V and 0 bases from J, with 9 bases between. The CDR3 is 15 amino acids. The CDR3 nucleotides are TGCGCCAGCAGCTTGGCCAGGTTCATGAACACTGAAGCTTTCTTT. This codes for CASSLARFMNTEAFF. Drawing the rest from reference TRBV5-1 and TRBJ1-1, the complete variable domain is KAGVTQTPRYLIKTRGQQVTLSCSPISGHRSVSWYQQTPGQGLQFLFEYFSETQRNKGNFPGRFSGRQFSNSRSEMNVSTLELGDSALYLCASSLARFMNTEAFFGQGTRLTVV.

The chain joins TRBV5-1 to TRBJ2-5; 12 nucleotides match TRBD1. The CDR3 loop spans 19 amino acids. The V and J ends lost 0 bases and 2 bases, in that order; junction bases with no gene match: 11. Germline lookup yields CDR1 SGHRS and CDR2 YFSETQ. The DNA for the CDR3 is TGCGCCAGCAGCTTGGGGGTCAGGGACAGGGGGCCCGAGCAAGAGACCCAGTACTTC. Residues: CASSLGVRDRGPEQETQYF. Together with reference TRBV5-1 and TRBJ2-5, the CDR3 gives the full variable domain: KAGVTQTPRYLIKTRGQQVTLSCSPISGHRSVSWYQQTPGQGLQFLFEYFSETQRNKGNFPGRFSGRQFSNSRSEMNVSTLELGDSALYLCASSLGVRDRGPEQETQYFGPGTRLLVL.

The sample holds a few counts of this clonotype. This sequence joins TRBV12-3 or TRBV12-4 and TRBJ1-1, with 7 bases matching TRBD1. The CDR3 is made up of 14 amino acids. The V segment lost 4 bases and the J segment 3 bases; nucleotides outside the gene matches: 5. The CDR3 bases are TGTGCCAGCAGTTCCCCGGACAGGCACACTGAAGCTTTCTTT. This encodes CASSSPDRHTEAFF.

The chain uses TRBV11-1 and TRBJ1-5; 10 bases map to TRBD1. Germline values: CDR1 SGHAT, CDR2 FQDESV (reference sequence). The V segment lost 1 base and the J segment 2 bases; nucleotides outside the gene matches: 8. The CDR3 runs to 18 residues. The DNA of the CDR3 is TGTGCCAGCAGCTTAGGGAGGCCCGGGACAGGGGGCAATCAGCCCCAGCATTTT. Protein product: CASSLGRPGTGGNQPQHF.

The CDR3 here is CASSLDVQRPETQYF. The CDR3 DNA reads as TGTGCCAGTAGTTTGGACGTCCAGCGTCCGGAGACCCAGTACTTC. The chain joins TRBV19 to TRBJ2-5; D is ambiguous. V lost 5 bases, J lost 5 bases, and 18 bases lay in between. Germline assignment: CDR1 LNHDA and CDR2 SQIVND (reference sequence). The CDR3 extends over 15 amino acids.

This clonotype has just a few counts. The rearrangement joins TRBV7-8 to TRBJ2-2; D remains unclear. The V end was cut by 2 bases, the J end by 6 bases, with 16 bases between. This CDR3 has 16 residues. In germline, CDR1 is SGHVS, CDR2 FQNEAQ. DNA of the CDR3: TGTGCCAGCAGCTTACGGACCATCGTATGGGCCGGGGAGCTGTTTTTT. The encoded protein is CASSLRTIVWAGELFF.

This chain joins TRBV5-1 and TRBJ1-5; possible D gene TRBD1, 5 bases. The germline V gene has CDR1 SGHRS and CDR2 YFSETQ. With 0 bases removed from V and 0 bases from J, the gap between germline ends came to 10 bases. This CDR3 has 16 residues. The CDR3 DNA reads TGCGCCAGCAGCTTGGGGCCAGGGAGTAGCAATCAGCCCCAGCATTTT. This translates into CASSLGPGSSNQPQHF. The complete variable domain, with remaining parts taken from reference TRBV5-1 and TRBJ1-5, reads KAGVTQTPRYLIKTRGQQVTLSCSPISGHRSVSWYQQTPGQGLQFLFEYFSETQRNKGNFPGRFSGRQFSNSRSEMNVSTLELGDSALYLCASSLGPGSSNQPQHFGDGTRLSIL.

This rearrangement joins TRBV2 to TRBJ2-7; D is unclear. The CDR3 length is 13 residues. CDR1 and CDR2 (germline): SNHLY, FYNNEI. The V end lost 4 bases, the J end lost 2 bases, and 9 bases lay between the germline ends. The CDR3 coding sequence is TGTGCCAGCAGTGTGGTCGCGGCCTACGAGCAGTACTTC. Translation gives CASSVVAAYEQYF.